A selection of T cell receptor beta chains follows, all from one sample in a study of CD8 T cells in ankylosing spondylitis. TCRdb re-derived calls from the 5' RACE reads in MiXCR, one entry per CDR3 protein. Here the sample spans about 220,000 distinct CDR3 sequences, more than 25% being singletons. The material sequenced was blood, either unsorted or a sorted T cell fraction (not recorded which). The receptors here all came from a male donor with ankylosing spondylitis or in good health (not recorded which). CDR3s include the opening cysteine and the closing phenylalanine or tryptophan. The D gene is left open where the match is weak.

>TRBV20-1|.|TRBJ2-1
CSAPRLNYNEQFF
>TRBV27|.|TRBJ2-5
CASSFQGLETQYF
>TRBV10-3|.|TRBJ1-1
CAISEGEDTEAFF
>TRBV19|.|TRBJ2-1
CASSIDLGSGSYNEQFF
>TRBV20-1|TRBD2|TRBJ2-3
CSARTSGNTDTQYF
>TRBV15|TRBD1|TRBJ1-2
CATSTRQGSYGYTF
>TRBV2|.|TRBJ2-2
CASSVRTANTGELFF
>TRBV7-7|.|TRBJ2-3
CASSFRGRSTDTQYF
>TRBV20-1|.|TRBJ1-5
CSARPSSGAPQPQHF
>TRBV20-1|.|TRBJ2-2
CSARESGPGTGELFF
>TRBV20-1|.|TRBJ2-7
CSASSSIYEQYF
>TRBV13|TRBD2|TRBJ2-2
CASSLVSGKGTGELFF
>TRBV20-1|TRBD1|TRBJ2-5
CSADGGDRGLRETQYF
>TRBV12-3/TRBV12-4|.|TRBJ2-2
CASSLGGANTGELFF
>TRBV6-2/TRBV6-3|.|TRBJ2-5
CASSYSGQETQYF
>TRBV10-3|TRBD1|TRBJ2-7
CAISGGTGSYEQYF
>TRBV15|.|TRBJ2-4
CATSREGGVAKNIQYF
>TRBV20-1|.|TRBJ1-2
CSARTPGGGYTF
>TRBV20-1|.|TRBJ2-7
CSARSGSNEQYF
>TRBV9|TRBD2|TRBJ2-1
CASSVRTSGGLTYNEQFF
>TRBV7-8|.|TRBJ2-7
CASSSPKYEQYF
>TRBV20-1|TRBD2|TRBJ2-3
CSARDGEGLSDTQYF
>TRBV5-1|.|TRBJ2-1
CASSQEVSSYNEQFF
>TRBV5-1|.|TRBJ2-1
CASSQQPGGAYNEQFF
>TRBV7-2|TRBD1|TRBJ1-2
CASSSDRVRGYTF
>TRBV20-1|TRBD2|TRBJ2-1
CSARTTSGSYNEQFF
>TRBV12-3/TRBV12-4|TRBD2|TRBJ2-1
CASSLALSGRTGEQFF
>TRBV10-3|TRBD2|TRBJ2-1
CAISESGREAVNEQFF
>TRBV20-1|TRBD1|TRBJ2-7
CSANRGRTYEQYF
>TRBV6-1|.|TRBJ1-1
CASTPTGETEAFF
>TRBV12-3/TRBV12-4|TRBD1|TRBJ2-6
CASSRGRGANVLTF
>TRBV29-1|.|TRBJ2-5
CSALTGETQYF
>TRBV20-1|.|TRBJ2-5
CSAPLQETQYF
>TRBV29-1|TRBD2|TRBJ2-1
CSVLYSFLGASGRNEQFF
>TRBV5-1|.|TRBJ2-5
CASSAIAQETQYF
>TRBV5-1|TRBD1|TRBJ2-5
CASSWGTGRKETQYF
>TRBV20-1|.|TRBJ2-1
CSAPRRDGSYNEQFF
>TRBV29-1|TRBD1|TRBJ2-7
CSGKGGQESSYEQYF
>TRBV9|.|TRBJ2-5
CASSVEAWEQETQYF
>TRBV6-1|.|TRBJ1-1
CASNAPSGVSGTEAFF